Below, 30 T cell receptor beta chains from the same sample are listed, as sequenced in a study of OX40 agonist ivuxolimab in advanced cancers. TCRdb's copy holds only in-frame clones and misses some; the assay was immunoSEQ multiplex PCR. The profile shows 60,000 to 75,000 clones, approximately 81% of them singletons. The source was CD4+ or CD8+ T cells sorted from blood, collected in a trial of the OX40 agonist ivuxolimab. The source of these receptors is an adult with an advanced solid tumor such as melanoma, head and neck, liver or kidney cancer.

V usage is TRBV7-2 and J usage is TRBJ2-1; the match to TRBD1 covers 8 bases. The CDR3 contains 13 residues. Per the germline V gene, CDR1 is SGHTA and CDR2 is FQGNSA. V dropped 5 bases and J dropped 10; count of bases not matched to a gene: 7. The CDR3 DNA is TGTGCCAGCAGCAAACGACAGGGGAAGGAGCAGTTCTTC. Its protein is CASSKRQGKEQFF.

The chain recombines TRBV19 with TRBJ2-5; D is perhaps TRBD1 or TRBD2 (5 bases each). This CDR3 is 14 amino acids long. Germline CDR1 reads LNHDA; CDR2 reads SQIVND (reference sequence). V was trimmed by 4 bases and J by 5 bases, leaving 14 bases between them. CDR3 bases: TGTGCCAGTAGTACTCCGGGACCAGGGGAGACCCAGTACTTC. Translation gives CASSTPGPGETQYF. The whole variable domain, filled in from reference TRBV19 and TRBJ2-5, reads DGGITQSPKYLFRKEGQNVTLSCEQNLNHDAMYWYRQDPGQGLRLIYYSQIVNDFQKGDIAEGYSVSREKKESFPLTVTSAQKNPTAFYLCASSTPGPGETQYFGPGTRLLVL.

The count of this clone is one. This chain joins TRBV19 and TRBJ1-2, with 8 bases identical to TRBD1. V lost 5 bases to trimming and J lost 8 bases; unmatched junction nucleotides: 7. Germline lookup yields CDR1 LNHDA and CDR2 SQIVND (reference sequence). The CDR3 spans 13 residues. This CDR3 is CASSPRDRNGYTF. CDR3 nucleotides: TGTGCCAGTAGTCCCCGGGACAGGAACGGCTACACCTTC.

The chain is built from TRBV28 and TRBJ1-6, with 7 positions matching TRBD1. V trimming: 3 bases; J trimming: 9 bases; junction bases outside the gene matches: 14. The germline gives CDR1 MDHEN, CDR2 SYDVKM. The CDR3 extends over 17 amino acids. The CDR3 reads CASSLDPEGARSSPLHF. In DNA form, the CDR3 reads TGTGCCAGCAGTTTGGACCCTGAGGGGGCGAGAAGTTCACCCCTCCACTTT.

The chain is built from TRBV28 and TRBJ2-7; possibly TRBD1 for D (6 bases). CDR3 length: 12 residues. Germline V gene data show CDR1 as MDHEN and CDR2 as SYDVKM. The V end was cut by 5 bases, the J end by 4 bases, with 9 bases between. The CDR3 sequence is CASSVQGYEQYF. The CDR3 DNA follows: TGTGCCAGCAGTGTCCAGGGGTACGAGCAGTACTTC.

V and J are TRBV9 and TRBJ2-1; tentatively, D is TRBD2 (5 bases). This CDR3 region has 15 residues. The V end was cut by 0 bases, the J end by 6 bases, with 13 bases between. The germline V gene has CDR1 SGDLS and CDR2 YYNGEE. The CDR3 loop is CASSVEPRAGNEQFF. The DNA of the CDR3 is TGTGCCAGCAGCGTAGAACCCCGGGCGGGCAATGAGCAGTTCTTC.

With regard to this clone: Other DNA sequences in the sample encode the same CDR3. This rearrangement joins TRBV18 to TRBJ1-1; unclear D gene. Trimming took off 1 base at V and 0 bases at J, with 6 bases between the two ends. CDR3 length equals 14 residues. Germline loops: CDR1 KGHSH, CDR2 LQKENI. In nucleotides, the CDR3 is TGTGCCAGCTCACCACAGGGCATGAACACTGAAGCTTTCTTT. It specifies CASSPQGMNTEAFF.

The chain carries TRBV6-1 and TRBJ2-7; D is unresolved. The CDR3 is 15 residues long. V lost 1 base and J 0 bases, leaving 10 bases between the germline ends. Germline V gene data show CDR1 as MNHNS and CDR2 as SASEGT. The CDR3 DNA reads as TGTGCCAGCAGTGAAGGGGCAGCTTCCTCCTACGAGCAGTACTTC. The encoded protein is CASSEGAASSYEQYF.

The chain is built from TRBV19 and TRBJ1-1; 7 bases are a match to TRBD1. This CDR3 contains 16 residues. The V gene end was trimmed by 5 bases and the J gene end by 1 base; junction bases not matched to a gene: 10. Germline V gives CDR1 LNHDA, CDR2 SQIVND (reference sequence). The CDR3 sequence is CASSAHAGGENTEAFF. The CDR3 DNA reads TGTGCCAGTAGTGCGCACGCAGGGGGTGAGAACACTGAAGCTTTCTTT.

This clone was seen a handful of times. CDR3 sequence reads: CASSPGQGKQETQYF. CDR3 bases: TGTGCCAGCAGCCCCGGACAGGGGAAACAAGAGACCCAGTACTTC. The chain employs TRBV7-2 and TRBJ2-5; TRBD1 agrees at 9 bases. The CDR3 loop spans 15 amino acids. The germline V gene has CDR1 SGHTA and CDR2 FQGNSA. V gave up 5 bases and J gave up 2 bases; unmatched junction bases: 6. The full variable domain, completed using reference TRBV7-2 and TRBJ2-5, is GAGVSQSPSNKVTEKGKDVELRCDPISGHTALYWYRQSLGQGLEFLIYFQGNSAPDKSGLPSDRFSAERTGGSVSTLTIQRTQQEDSAVYLCASSPGQGKQETQYFGPGTRLLVL.

The rearrangement joins TRBV18 to TRBJ1-5; D is unclear. Germline V gene sequence: CDR1 KGHSH, CDR2 LQKENI. V was clipped by 5 bases and J by 0 bases, with 8 bases between them. The CDR3 is 14 amino acids. CDR3 DNA sequence: TGTGCCAGCTCATCCTCAGATAGCAATCAGCCCCAGCATTTT. The encoded protein is CASSSSDSNQPQHF.

This rearrangement joins TRBV7-3 to TRBJ1-1; perhaps TRBD1 as D (6 bases). Germline V gives CDR1 SGHTA, CDR2 FQGTGA. The germline V and J ends were trimmed by 5 bases and 4 bases, with 11 bases remaining between them. The CDR3 runs to 13 residues. CDR3 sequence reads: CASSQQGSTEAFF. The CDR3 DNA sequence: TGTGCCAGCAGCCAACAGGGAAGCACTGAAGCTTTCTTT.

The chain joins TRBV12-5 to TRBJ2-1; unclear D gene. Trimming left V 1 base short and J 6 bases short, with 4 bases between. CDR1 is LGHNT, CDR2 FRNRAP, per germline. The CDR3 loop spans 12 amino acids. CDR3 nucleotides: TGTGCTAGTGGTTTGGGTGGCAATGAGCAGTTCTTC. Encoded protein: CASGLGGNEQFF.

V usage is TRBV29-1 and J usage is TRBJ2-7; 7 positions agree with TRBD1. Per the germline V gene, CDR1 is SQVTM and CDR2 is ANQGSEA. This CDR3 region has 12 residues. The V gene end was trimmed by 5 bases and the J gene end by 2 bases; junction bases not matched to a gene: 3. The CDR3 reads CSVRQGAYEQYF. In DNA, the CDR3 is TGCAGCGTTCGACAGGGAGCCTACGAGCAGTACTTC.

The V gene is TRBV7-2, the J gene TRBJ1-2; D call uncertain. V gave up 7 bases and J gave up 4 bases, with 16 bases separating them. The CDR3 covers 14 residues. The germline V gene has CDR1 SGHTA and CDR2 FQGNSA. The CDR3 is CASTIPPRLYGYTF. The CDR3 DNA reads as TGTGCCAGCACCATCCCACCGCGCCTCTATGGCTACACCTTC. Looking up the rest from reference TRBV7-2 and TRBJ1-2 gives the full variable domain: GAGVSQSPSNKVTEKGKDVELRCDPISGHTALYWYRQSLGQGLEFLIYFQGNSAPDKSGLPSDRFSAERTGGSVSTLTIQRTQQEDSAVYLCASTIPPRLYGYTFGSGTRLTVV.

The chain joins TRBV11-2 to TRBJ1-1, with D tentatively TRBD1 (5 bases). Trimming stripped 5 bases from V and 1 base from J, with 14 bases between. The germline V gene has CDR1 SGHAT and CDR2 FQNNGV. This CDR3 is 15 amino acids long. The CDR3 region has the DNA TGTGCCAGCAGCCCCAGGGTGGGGCGGAACACTGAAGCTTTCTTT. Encoded protein: CASSPRVGRNTEAFF.

The genes are TRBV7-2 and TRBJ2-1; weak D call: TRBD2 (5 bases). The V gene lost 5 bases and the J gene lost 12 bases, with 14 bases spanning the gap. Looked up from germline, CDR1 is SGHTA and CDR2 is FQGNSA. CDR3 length: 12 amino acids. In DNA form, the CDR3 reads TGTGCCAGCAGCGAAACGCGGGTGCGGCAGTTCTTC. As protein: CASSETRVRQFF.

In nucleotides, the CDR3 is TGTGCCAGCGTGGGACAGGGGAACTACAATGAGCAGTTCTTC. Protein: CASVGQGNYNEQFF. This chain uses TRBV27 with TRBJ2-1, with 10 bases lining up with TRBD1. The V segment lost 8 bases and the J segment 3 bases; nucleotides outside the gene matches: 4. The CDR3 is made up of 14 amino acids. Germline V lookup: CDR1 MNHEY, CDR2 SMNVEV (reference sequence).

V gene TRBV9 combines with J gene TRBJ2-1; 12 positions match TRBD1. V trimming: 3 bases; J trimming: 10 bases; junction bases outside the gene matches: 8. Germline CDR1 and CDR2: SGDLS and YYNGEE. The CDR3 totals 15 residues. This chain's CDR3 is CASSAAGQGAREQFF. CDR3 DNA: TGTGCCAGCAGCGCAGCGGGACAGGGGGCCCGCGAGCAGTTCTTC.

The chain employs TRBV7-2 and TRBJ2-7; 8 bases fit TRBD1. CDR3 size: 15 residues. The ends lost 2 bases at V and 0 bases at J; junction bases unmatched: 3. Germline assignment: CDR1 SGHTA and CDR2 FQGNSA. The DNA of the CDR3 is TGTGCCAGCAGCTTACATACAGGGGGCTCCTACGAGCAGTACTTC. Its translation is CASSLHTGGSYEQYF.

The chain combines TRBV27 with TRBJ1-6; a weak D match, TRBD1 (5 bases). The CDR3 contains 15 residues. Germline CDR1 and CDR2: MNHEY and SMNVEV (reference sequence). The ends were cut back, 6 bases at V and 7 bases at J, with 16 bases in the middle. As DNA, the CDR3 is TGTGCCAGCAGGCTCGGCTCGGGGACCAATTCACCCCTCCACTTT. Translation gives CASRLGSGTNSPLHF.

V gene TRBV27 combines with J gene TRBJ1-2; D ambiguous. In germline, CDR1 is MNHEY, CDR2 SMNVEV (reference sequence). The CDR3 runs to 13 residues. The germline V and J ends were trimmed by 4 bases and 5 bases, with 11 bases remaining between them. DNA for the CDR3: TGTGCCAGCAGTTCAGGACTCCTTTATGGCTACACCTTC. This gives the protein CASSSGLLYGYTF.

V and J are TRBV20-1 and TRBJ2-1; D unresolved. The V and J ends lost 5 bases and 6 bases respectively, with 8 bases between them. The CDR3 runs to 11 residues. Germline loops: CDR1 DFQATT, CDR2 SNEGSKA (reference sequence). The CDR3 protein is CSAWTLNEQFF. CDR3 DNA sequence: TGCAGTGCTTGGACCCTCAATGAGCAGTTCTTC.

The chain has TRBV5-4 and TRBJ1-4; no definite D call. Germline values: CDR1 SGHNT, CDR2 YYREEE (reference sequence). This CDR3 has 14 residues. Trimming removed 0 bases at V and 12 bases at J, with 15 bases between. This CDR3 reads CASSLGAGREELFF. In DNA form, the CDR3 reads TGTGCCAGCAGCTTGGGGGCGGGCCGCGAGGAACTGTTTTTT.

V gene TRBV15 combines with J gene TRBJ2-5; TRBD1 matches 9 bases. The DNA matches TRBJ2-7 better at its end, which makes the J call doubtful. The CDR3 is 14 residues long. Germline CDR1 is LNHNV and CDR2 is YYDKDF (reference sequence). The CDR3 reads CATSWGQGSYEQYF. The CDR3 coding sequence is TGTGCCACCAGCTGGGGACAGGGCTCCTACGAGCAGTACTTC.

J is TRBJ2-2 and V is TRBV11-1; D is tentatively TRBD1 or TRBD2 (5 bases each). The CDR3 has 14 residues. Germline V gene sequence: CDR1 SGHAT, CDR2 FQDESV (reference sequence). The V and J ends lost 5 bases and 7 bases respectively, with 14 bases between them. This chain's CDR3 is CASSSGQSGGELFF. The CDR3 nucleotides read TGTGCCAGCAGCAGCGGACAATCCGGCGGGGAGCTGTTTTTT.

This chain links TRBV5-1 with TRBJ2-2; 8 bases match TRBD2. The CDR3 has 15 amino acids. Germline CDR1 reads SGHRS; CDR2 reads YFSETQ. V was clipped by 0 bases and J by 7 bases; unmatched bases: 5. The CDR3 bases are TGCGCCAGCAGCTTGGCGGGAGGGCCGATCGGGGAGCTGTTTTTT. It is translated as CASSLAGGPIGELFF.

The CDR3 DNA reads TGTGCCAGCAGCTTAGCGGCCGGGTACCCGTCGGACAGGGGGCTACAAGGCTACACCTTC. Protein product: CASSLAAGYPSDRGLQGYTF. The chain links TRBV7-2 to TRBJ1-2; TRBD1 matches 11 bases. The CDR3 runs 20 residues. Looked up from germline, CDR1 is SGHTA and CDR2 is FQGNSA. After removal of 0 bases from V and 8 bases from J, the junction contained 20 bases not matched to a gene.

In this sample, this clone turned up once. V is TRBV5-6 and J is TRBJ2-3; D not resolved. This CDR3 has 14 amino acids. V dropped 5 bases and J dropped 3 bases, with 13 bases sitting between them. CDR1 SGHDT and CDR2 YYEEEE come from the germline V gene. CDR3 region: CASSSGGWTDTQYF. The CDR3 region has the DNA TGTGCCAGCAGTTCAGGTGGCTGGACAGATACGCAGTATTTT.

The rearrangement uses TRBV28 and TRBJ2-7; the D gene is possibly TRBD2 (5 bases). The CDR3 is 13 residues long. CDR1 and CDR2 (germline): MDHEN, SYDVKM. V was cut by 3 bases and J by 2 bases, with 8 bases left in between. In DNA, the CDR3 is TGTGCCAGCAGTTTCCCGGGGACCTACGAGCAGTACTTC. Translating gives CASSFPGTYEQYF.